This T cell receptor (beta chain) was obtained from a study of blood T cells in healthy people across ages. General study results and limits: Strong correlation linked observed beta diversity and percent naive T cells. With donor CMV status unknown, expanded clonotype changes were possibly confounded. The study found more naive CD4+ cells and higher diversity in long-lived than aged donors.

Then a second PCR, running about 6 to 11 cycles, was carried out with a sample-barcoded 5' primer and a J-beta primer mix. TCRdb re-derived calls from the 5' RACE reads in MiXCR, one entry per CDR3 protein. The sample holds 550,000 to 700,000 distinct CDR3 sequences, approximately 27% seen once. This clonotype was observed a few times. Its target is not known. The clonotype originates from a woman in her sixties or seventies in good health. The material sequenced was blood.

CDR3 region: CASSHYGGLEGNEQFF. In DNA, the CDR3 is TGCGCCAGCAGTCATTATGGCGGGCTGGAAGGCAATGAGCAGTTCTTC. The genes are TRBV5-1 and TRBJ2-1, with D perhaps matching TRBD2 (5 bases). The CDR3 contains 16 residues. V gave up 5 bases and J gave up 6 bases, with 21 bases separating them. Germline CDR1 SGHRS, CDR2 YFSETQ.